This T cell receptor beta chain is drawn from a study of CD8 T cells in ankylosing spondylitis. Whole-study results and caveats: A number of the motif variants had already been described in reactive arthritis synovial fluid and blood.

V lost 9 bases, J lost 6 bases, and 11 bases lay in between. Germline V gene sequence: CDR1 KGHDR, CDR2 SFDVKD. This CDR3 has 12 residues. This clonotype was seen many times. Its specificity is unknown. As the method for making TCR beta libraries, quantitative 5'-RACE with molecular barcodes was used. MiXCR was run by TCRdb on the 5' RACE reads, yielding one entry per CDR3 protein. The data show approximately 130,000 distinct CDR3 sequences, approximately 9.7% seen once. This sequence joins TRBV24-1 and TRBJ2-1; D perhaps matches TRBD1 (5 bases). Sequences were obtained from blood, either unsorted or a sorted T cell fraction (not recorded which). The sequence was obtained from a male donor with ankylosing spondylitis or in good health (not recorded which). In DNA form, the CDR3 reads TGTGCCACCGTTGCAGGGTCCAATGAGCAGTTCTTC. Protein product: CATVAGSNEQFF.